This T cell receptor beta chain is from a study of blood T cells in healthy people across ages. Study conclusions and caveats: Age showed a roughly linear inverse relationship with TCR beta diversity per million T cells.

A remark on this clonotype: Its antigen is not identified.

Primed by a sample-barcoded 5' primer and a J-beta primer mix, a second PCR proceeded for roughly 7 to 12 cycles. Tags on each cDNA molecule came from a template-switch adaptor with 12 random nucleotides. TCRdb processed the 5' RACE reads anew with MiXCR; each CDR3 protein has one entry. The sample yields over 600,000 distinct CDR3 sequences, more than 35% seen once. Sequenced sample: blood. The sequence was collected from a man at least 80 years old in good health.

CDR3 sequence: CASSIDRAERTDTQYF. CDR3 DNA sequence: TGTGCCAGTAGTATAGACCGGGCAGAACGCACAGATACGCAGTATTTT. This chain uses TRBV19 with TRBJ2-3; unclear D gene. The germline V gene has CDR1 LNHDA and CDR2 SQIVND (reference sequence). The CDR3 is 16 residues long. Trimming removed 0 bases from V and 1 base from J, with 11 bases in between. The whole variable domain, remainder taken from reference TRBV19 and TRBJ2-3, is DGGITQSPKYLFRKEGQNVTLSCEQNLNHDAMYWYRQDPGQGLRLIYYSQIVNDFQKGDIAEGYSVSREKKESFPLTVTSAQKNPTAFYLCASSIDRAERTDTQYFGPGTRLTVL.